Listed below are T cell receptor beta chains from one sample, sequenced in a study of radiation and T cells in renal cell carcinoma. Libraries were prepared by immunoSEQ multiplex PCR; TCRdb keeps only in-frame clonotypes and omits some of them. Of around 180,000 clones listed, 88% are singletons. The sequenced sample was blood, obtained from a patient whose treatment included radiotherapy and nephrectomy. These receptors originate from a woman in her forties or fifties with renal cell carcinoma. The conserved cysteine and the conserved F or W are not part of the CDR3 here.

V	J	CDR3
TRBV7-9	TRBJ2-3	ASSNRAGSTDTQY
TRBV7-3	TRBJ1-6	ASSLRGAGNSPLH
TRBV6-1	TRBJ1-5	ASSDPGNQPQH
TRBV23-1	TRBJ1-1	ASSQQGQSTEAF
TRBV28	TRBJ2-7	ASSLPGQYEQY
TRBV14	TRBJ2-1	ASSLTGTGFNEQF
TRBV5-1	TRBJ2-1	ASRSGGDEQF
TRBV28	TRBJ1-2	ASSFFPATGGNYGYT
TRBV6-5	TRBJ1-1	ASSYLSGKSPEAF
TRBV7-2	TRBJ2-2	ASSPGPRVGTGELF
TRBV19	TRBJ1-2	ASRIQNRRYGYT
TRBV19	TRBJ1-1	ASSIRQTNTEAF
TRBV7-9	TRBJ1-6	ASSLGGGLDLLH
TRBV5-1	TRBJ2-7	ASSRTTEQY
TRBV6-1	TRBJ2-1	ASRPGTDRNEQF
TRBV10-3	TRBJ1-5	AISDQFQLGQIVESNQPQH
TRBV14	TRBJ1-2	ASSLQGIRGGYT
TRBV6-5	TRBJ1-3	ASSYDRTSGNTIY
TRBV5-4	TRBJ2-5	ASSSGTGIGETQY
TRBV12-5	TRBJ2-7	ASGPGQGNYEQY
TRBV6-1	TRBJ1-3	ASSETQGKGNTIY
TRBV7-2	TRBJ2-5	ASSLAGGGRETQY
TRBV25-1	TRBJ2-3	ASSGTGGYTDTQY
TRBV5-6	TRBJ2-7	ASSPGGGYEQY
TRBV11-2	TRBJ2-7	ASSLDWRGEQY
TRBV29-1	TRBJ2-7	SVDGGSYEQY
TRBV7-2	TRBJ2-3	ASSSRAGGPPDTQY
TRBV7-2	TRBJ1-5	ASSRLTGQPQH
TRBV6-5	TRBJ1-1	ASSPSGVSVRAF
TRBV4-2	TRBJ1-5	ASSQDLVRGNQPQH
TRBV4-3	TRBJ2-3	ASSQDPRTDTQY
TRBV7-2	TRBJ2-3	ASSPGLATDTQY
TRBV5-5	TRBJ2-1	ASRSSRAQEQF
TRBV7-1	TRBJ2-7	ASSLAFYEQY
TRBV7-2	TRBJ1-1	ASSYEVGINTEAF
TRBV29-1	TRBJ2-5	SVVVRGKTQY
TRBV18	TRBJ2-1	ASGTVNYNEQF
TRBV6-6	TRBJ1-4	ASSYLGVEHEKLF
TRBV19	TRBJ2-7	ASSLDRGYEQY
TRBV6-1	TRBJ2-1	ASSEIRGRVRDEQF
TRBV9	TRBJ2-1	ASSVRGASYNEQF
TRBV19	TRBJ1-5	ASSIVTGNQPQH